The clone carrying this T cell receptor beta chain is a singleton in its sample. Its specificity is unknown. The sample is drawn from a study of blood T cell dynamics during melanoma immunotherapy. Study-wide points: The study could not tell melanoma-specific clones from general immune activation.

Germline CDR1 GTSNPN, CDR2 SVGIG (reference sequence). This CDR3 spans 12 amino acids. The J segment lost 5 bases and the V segment lost 4 bases, leaving 4 bases of the junction unmatched. Clones were read by immunoSEQ multiplex PCR, and TCRdb kept only the in-frame ones, dropping some. The sample shows 8,500 to 10,000 clones, 70% to 90% of them seen only once. Time point described: pre-treatment baseline. The chain links TRBV30 to TRBJ2-5; 7 bases fit TRBD1. Sample: blood, taken from a patient treated with checkpoint blockade. This clonotype was obtained from a human donor with melanoma. The CDR3 region has the DNA TGTGCCTGGAAAGGGGGCGGTGAGACCCAGTACTTC. This gives the protein CAWKGGGETQYF. The full variable domain, rest sourced from reference TRBV30 and TRBJ2-5, is SQTIHQWPATLVQPVGSPLSLECTVEGTSNPNLYWYRQAAGRGLQLLFYSVGIGQISSEVPQNLSASRPQDRQFILSSKKLLLSDSGFYLCAWKGGGETQYFGPGTRLLVL.